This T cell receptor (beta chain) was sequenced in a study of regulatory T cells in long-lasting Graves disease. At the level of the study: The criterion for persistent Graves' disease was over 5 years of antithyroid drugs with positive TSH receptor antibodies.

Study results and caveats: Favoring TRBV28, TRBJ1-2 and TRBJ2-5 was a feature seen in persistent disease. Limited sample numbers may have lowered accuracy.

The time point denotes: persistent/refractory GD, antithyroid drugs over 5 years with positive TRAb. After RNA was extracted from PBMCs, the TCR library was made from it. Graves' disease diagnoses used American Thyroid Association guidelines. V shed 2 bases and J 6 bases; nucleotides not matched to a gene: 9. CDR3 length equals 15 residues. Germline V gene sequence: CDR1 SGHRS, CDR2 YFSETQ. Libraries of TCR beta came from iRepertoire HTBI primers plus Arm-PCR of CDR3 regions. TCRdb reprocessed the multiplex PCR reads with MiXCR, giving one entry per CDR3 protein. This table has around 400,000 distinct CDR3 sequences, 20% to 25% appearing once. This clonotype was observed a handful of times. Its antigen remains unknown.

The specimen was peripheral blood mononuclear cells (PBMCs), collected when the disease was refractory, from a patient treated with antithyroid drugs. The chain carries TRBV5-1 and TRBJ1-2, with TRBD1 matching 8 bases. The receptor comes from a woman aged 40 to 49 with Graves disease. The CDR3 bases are TGCGCCAGCAGCTTTGGGACAGGCGTATCCAATGGCTACACCTTC. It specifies CASSFGTGVSNGYTF.